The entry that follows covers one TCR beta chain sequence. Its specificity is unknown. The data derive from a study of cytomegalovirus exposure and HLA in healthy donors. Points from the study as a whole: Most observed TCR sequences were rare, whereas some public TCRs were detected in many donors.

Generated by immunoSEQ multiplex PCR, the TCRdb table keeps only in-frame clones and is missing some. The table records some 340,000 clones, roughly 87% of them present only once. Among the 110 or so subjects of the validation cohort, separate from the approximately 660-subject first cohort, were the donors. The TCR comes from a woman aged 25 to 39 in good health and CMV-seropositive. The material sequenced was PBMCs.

The CDR3 loop is CASRKDRGYQPQHF. In DNA, the CDR3 is TGTGCCAGCAGGAAGGACAGGGGTTATCAGCCCCAGCATTTT. This chain links TRBV6-5 with TRBJ1-5; 9 bases fit TRBD1. There are 14 residues in the CDR3. Germline loops: CDR1 MNHEY, CDR2 SVGAGI. The V and J ends lost 6 bases and 5 bases, in that order; junction bases with no gene match: 5.